This TCR beta chain was retrieved from a study of post-analysis software for immune sequencing data. Study overall: Relapsing-remitting, secondary progressive and progressive-relapsing multiple sclerosis courses were included. Whole-study results and caveats: Five or six TRBV segments were significantly more frequent in patients than in controls. TRBV5-6, TRBV5-1 and TRBV20-1 were among these segments.

This clonotype showed up many times. As yet, its antigen is unknown. The TCR beta cDNA libraries carried unique molecular identifiers. TCRdb recomputed calls from the PCR reads with MiXCR, one row per CDR3 protein. The sample carries approximately 260,000 distinct CDR3 sequences, 30% to 45% recorded once. The CDR3 length is 15 residues. J was trimmed by 6 bases and V by 4 bases; bases with no gene match: 5. Germline V gene lookup returns CDR1 SEHNR and CDR2 FQNEAQ (reference sequence). The specimen was blood. This sequence was found in a girl between 10 and 17 years old with multiple sclerosis. The chain carries TRBV7-9 and TRBJ1-4; 10 bases line up with TRBD1. CDR3 coding DNA: TGTGCCAGCAGCTACGCCGGGACAGGGGATGAAAAACTGTTTTTT. Amino acid sequence: CASSYAGTGDEKLFF.